Sequencing of this TCR beta chain was carried out in a study of HIV-infected patients and healthy controls. Follow-up blood was drawn about 14 weeks, roughly three months, after antiretroviral therapy began. Whole blood was used without fractionation, so all unsorted peripheral T cells were included. Exclusions covered tumors, febrile or AIDS-related illness, and hepatitis B or C coinfection. This clonotype was observed many times. cDNA was made from around 0.45 ug RNA using alpha and beta constant primers. Separate chain-specific third strand synthesis with multiplexing indices produced the alpha and beta libraries. Two random hexamers, added before amplification and joined, formed each molecule's 12-nucleotide barcode. TCRdb fed the 5' RACE reads into MiXCR, producing one record per CDR3 protein. The table records roughly 6,600 distinct CDR3 sequences, less than 11% of them present only once. Germline CDR1 LGHDT, CDR2 YNNKEL (reference sequence). The CDR3 contains 14 residues. With V trimmed by 5 bases and J by 2 bases, 1 base remained unmatched.

The material was blood, obtained during antiretroviral therapy. This receptor was identified in an adult with HIV infection. The V call is TRBV3-1, the J call TRBJ2-1; TRBD1 aligns across 9 bases. For the CDR3, the DNA is TGTGCCAGCAGCGACAGGGGGACCTACAATGAGCAGTTCTTC. This gives the protein CASSDRGTYNEQFF.